The sequence of this T cell receptor beta chain was determined in a study of post-analysis software for immune sequencing data (dated by TCRdb to between 2015 and 2017). Notes on the research overall: The recorded disease courses included relapsing-remitting, secondary progressive and progressive-relapsing multiple sclerosis, and some patients had no subtype annotation. The patient repertoires were set against 11 previously published healthy control repertoires from donors whose ages ranged from roughly 6 to 26 years. A subset of samples was prepared in parallel using single-end sample barcoding, then pooled and co-amplified after Illumina adapter ligation.

Library creation used PCR. The instrument given in TCRdb is Illumina HiSeq 2500. To reduce PCR and sequencing biases, unique molecular identifiers were built into the TCR beta cDNA libraries. Approximately 500,000 cDNA molecules were obtained per 1 to 10 million input T cells, so each molecule approximated one T cell. The same protocol used for the earlier healthy control dataset was applied to prepare and sequence the patient libraries. Within a given batch, samples were prepared together, multiplexed and sequenced on the same HiSeq lane. On the authors' methods: Raw barcoded reads were processed with MIGEC, discarding single-read molecular identifier groups before consensus assembly and CDR3 extraction. Clonotype tables were post-analysed with VDJtools, normalizing diversity by down-sampling all datasets to the smallest sample size. To correct batch-related cross-sample contamination, repertoire overlap clustering matched CDR3 amino acid sequences but not nucleotide sequences. TCRdb reran the public reads through fastp at Q25 and MiXCR, keeping productive beta chains. Entries that share a CDR3 protein sequence are merged under the most common genes and DNA. It is TCRdb's table, rather than the study itself, that gives the V and J calls and clone size. The sample table lists almost 700,000 distinct CDR3 sequences, 55% to 60% of them with a count of one. About 10% of the sample lies in the top ten.

In regard to this clonotype: Its antigen target is currently unknown. No much larger clone is present one base from it, and per-base qualities are unavailable.

Taken from cysteine to phenylalanine, the CDR3 has 17 residues. Only the CDR3 region is kept as DNA, spanning 51 bases read in frame from base 1. The trim is 6 bases for V and 5 bases for J, with a gap of 25 bases between the germline ends. Overall study results and their limits: The control group was slightly older than the multiple sclerosis patient group. Multiple sclerosis patients had significantly lower normalized Chao1 diversity than controls, a result that suggests substantial peripheral T-cell clonal expansion. Patients showed significantly higher frequencies than controls for 4 or 5 TRBV segments, among them TRBV5-6, TRBV5-1 and TRBV20-1. Direct clustering with F measure showed strong co-clustering of samples prepared in the same batch, prompting a batch-effect correction.

To demonstrate the VDJtools post-analysis software, TCR beta repertoires were profiled from the peripheral blood of 13 young patients with multiple sclerosis. The patients with multiple sclerosis were children and adolescents between about 6 and 17 years of age. The sequence derives from a girl aged 2-10 years with multiple sclerosis. Sequencing was done on a sample of blood. Recombination connected TRBV12-3 or TRBV12-4 to TRBJ1-2; TRBD1 is a weak D gene call, 5 bases matching. The CDR3 has the sequence CASSYDFPREGGYGYTF. The DNA sequence is TGTGCCAGCAGCTACGATTTCCCCAGGGAGGGTGGATATGGCTACACCTTC.